The rows below give T cell receptor beta chains drawn from one sample of a study of post-analysis software for immune sequencing data. TCRdb reanalysed the PCR reads using MiXCR and keeps one entry per CDR3 protein. The table records about 560,000 distinct CDR3 sequences, roughly 47% of them present only once. Sample: blood. The source is a girl aged 5 to 17 with multiple sclerosis. The CDR3 runs from the conserved cysteine through the conserved F or W. Each record gives: clone size, V gene, D gene, J gene, CDR3 protein, CDR3 DNA. The D gene is left open where the match is weak. Size is omitted from some rows. Given values are once, few, many or a class for expanded clones.

>.|TRBV10-3|TRBD2|TRBJ2-3
CASTISGKSTDTQYF
TGTGCCTCGACGATTAGCGGGAAGAGCACAGATACGCAGTATTTT
>once|TRBV4-1|.|TRBJ1-1
CASSRTGLNTEAFF
TGCGCCAGCAGCCGAACAGGATTGAACACTGAAGCTTTCTTT
>.|TRBV7-6|TRBD1|TRBJ2-5
CASSLAHGTGEETQYF
TGTGCCAGCAGCTTAGCGCATGGGACAGGGGAAGAGACCCAGTACTTC
>.|TRBV20-1|.|TRBJ2-1
CSARENLGEYNEQFF
TGCAGTGCTAGAGAAAACTTGGGGGAATACAATGAGCAGTTCTTC
>few|TRBV29-1|.|TRBJ2-7
CSVEDEIQGYEQYF
TGCAGCGTTGAAGATGAGATCCAAGGCTACGAGCAGTACTTC
>.|TRBV5-5|.|TRBJ2-7
CASSWGTVDYEQYF
TGTGCCAGCAGCTGGGGAACCGTAGACTACGAGCAGTACTTC
>.|TRBV3-1|.|TRBJ2-5
CASSPSGSGTQETQYF
TGTGCCAGCAGCCCCAGCGGAAGCGGAACCCAAGAGACCCAGTACTTC
>few|TRBV7-2|.|TRBJ1-2
CASSTQGDYGYTF
TGTGCCAGCAGCACTCAGGGAGACTATGGCTACACCTTC
>few|TRBV29-1|.|TRBJ2-5
CSVEGAQEATRYQETQYF
TGCAGCGTTGAAGGCGCACAGGAAGCCACGAGGTACCAAGAGACCCAGTACTTC
>few|TRBV10-3|.|TRBJ2-1
CAISEWGQDNEQFF
TGTGCCATCAGTGAGTGGGGGCAAGACAATGAGCAGTTCTTC
>.|TRBV5-1|TRBD1|TRBJ2-5
CASASGTGALQETQYF
TGCGCCAGCGCGAGCGGGACAGGGGCCCTCCAAGAGACCCAGTACTTC
>few|TRBV7-8|TRBD2|TRBJ2-3
CASSNRLAGDTDTQYF
TGTGCCAGCAGCAACAGACTAGCGGGGGACACAGATACGCAGTATTTT
>.|TRBV12-3/TRBV12-4|TRBD2|TRBJ2-7
CASRAGLAGLYEQYF
TGTGCCAGCAGGGCCGGACTAGCGGGGTTGTACGAGCAGTACTTC
>.|TRBV6-5|TRBD2|TRBJ2-1
CASSFPTRLAGANNEQFF
TGTGCCAGCAGTTTCCCCACTCGACTAGCGGGGGCGAATAATGAGCAGTTCTTC
>few|TRBV6-5|.|TRBJ1-2
CASSYSDQFGGYTF
TGTGCCAGCAGTTACTCTGACCAATTTGGAGGCTACACCTTC
>few|TRBV27|TRBD2|TRBJ2-3
CASSFLTSGLTDTQYF
TGTGCCAGCAGTTTTCTTACTAGCGGCCTCACAGATACGCAGTATTTT
>.|TRBV5-1|.|TRBJ1-2
CASHGDAGGYTF
TGCGCCAGCCATGGGGACGCTGGCGGCTACACCTTC
>.|TRBV20-1|.|TRBJ2-7
CSVGSGGEQYF
TGCAGTGTGGGCTCCGGCGGTGAGCAGTACTTC
>many|TRBV4-1|.|TRBJ2-4
CASSQGLRENIQYF
TGCGCCAGCAGCCAAGGGCTACGGGAAAACATTCAGTACTTC
>.|TRBV3-1|.|TRBJ2-5
CASSQDHREETQYF
TGTGCCAGCAGCCAAGATCACAGGGAGGAGACCCAGTACTTC
>.|TRBV7-9|.|TRBJ2-1
CASSLRRVLASDEQFF
TGTGCCAGCAGCTTAAGGAGGGTCCTAGCGTCAGATGAGCAGTTCTTC
>.|TRBV6-5|TRBD1|TRBJ2-7
CASSYNRGSYEQYF
TGTGCCAGCAGTTACAACAGGGGTAGCTACGAGCAGTACTTC
>.|TRBV27|TRBD2|TRBJ2-1
CASSSTGLAGAFNEQFF
TGTGCCAGCAGTTCAACGGGACTAGCGGGGGCTTTCAATGAGCAGTTCTTC
>.|TRBV10-3|.|TRBJ2-7
CAISESGLASEGEQYF
TGTGCCATCAGCGAGTCGGGGTTAGCCTCGGAAGGGGAGCAGTACTTC
>.|TRBV7-9|TRBD2|TRBJ2-1
CASSQAGASGNNEQFF
TGTGCCAGCAGCCAAGCGGGAGCTAGCGGCAACAATGAGCAGTTCTTC
>.|TRBV5-1|TRBD2|TRBJ2-1
CASTLEASGSSYNEQFF
TGCGCCAGCACCTTGGAGGCTAGCGGAAGCTCCTACAATGAGCAGTTCTTC
>.|TRBV3-1|.|TRBJ2-2
CASSPGTSDTGELFF
TGTGCCAGCAGCCCGGGGACTTCTGACACCGGGGAGCTGTTTTTT
>few|TRBV12-3/TRBV12-4|TRBD1|TRBJ2-7
CASSTSGTGSYEQYF
TGTGCCAGCAGTACCTCCGGGACAGGTTCCTACGAGCAGTACTTC
>few|TRBV5-6|.|TRBJ1-5
CASSFRADQPQHF
TGTGCCAGCAGCTTTCGGGCTGATCAGCCCCAGCATTTT
>.|TRBV5-5|.|TRBJ2-5
CASSGSVHHGETQYF
TGTGCCAGCAGCGGGTCGGTACATCACGGGGAGACCCAGTACTTC
>.|TRBV4-1|.|TRBJ1-1
CASSQGPRSNEAFF
TGCGCCAGCAGCCAAGGCCCCCGGTCAAATGAAGCTTTCTTT
>.|TRBV6-1|.|TRBJ2-6
CASSEADAGANVLTF
TGTGCCAGCAGTGAAGCGGATGCCGGGGCCAACGTCCTGACTTTC
>few|TRBV12-3/TRBV12-4|.|TRBJ2-5
CASSIRHSQETQYF
TGTGCCAGCAGTATAAGACACTCACAAGAGACCCAGTACTTC
>.|TRBV12-3/TRBV12-4|TRBD1|TRBJ1-2
CASSNRGSYTF
TGTGCCAGCAGTAACAGGGGAAGCTACACCTTC
>few|TRBV12-3/TRBV12-4|.|TRBJ1-6
CASSLRSEGMRGAPLHF
TGTGCCAGCAGTTTAAGGTCGGAGGGAATGAGAGGGGCACCCCTCCACTTT
>many|TRBV10-3|TRBD2|TRBJ2-3
CAISEPSGTDTQYF
TGTGCCATCAGTGAGCCTAGCGGGACAGATACGCAGTATTTT
>.|TRBV20-1|.|TRBJ2-3
CSAPHSSTDTQYF
TGCAGTGCGCCCCACTCTAGCACAGATACGCAGTATTTT
>few|TRBV11-3|.|TRBJ1-2
CASSLAGIGRAYGYTF
TGTGCCAGCAGCTTAGCGGGGATCGGCAGGGCATATGGCTACACCTTC
>.|TRBV28|.|TRBJ2-1
CASGPVGNPYNEQFF
TGTGCCAGCGGCCCTGTTGGGAACCCTTACAATGAGCAGTTCTTC
>.|TRBV19|TRBD1|TRBJ2-3
CASSPRGGQGPGSTDTQYF
TGTGCCAGTAGTCCCCGAGGGGGACAGGGCCCTGGAAGCACAGATACGCAGTATTTT
>few|TRBV7-9|TRBD2|TRBJ2-7
CASSLDLSGRAKNEQYF
TGTGCCAGCAGCTTAGACTTAAGCGGGAGGGCCAAGAACGAGCAGTACTTC
>few|TRBV12-3/TRBV12-4|.|TRBJ2-5
CASSPTGTIYNEQYF
TGTGCCAGCAGCCCGACAGGGACTATATACAATGAGCAGTACTTC
>.|TRBV5-1|.|TRBJ1-2
CASSRDPAGYGYTF
TGCGCCAGCAGCCGGGACCCCGCTGGCTATGGCTACACCTTC
>.|TRBV29-1|.|TRBJ1-1
CSSEPQGGNTEAFF
TGCAGCTCGGAGCCACAGGGAGGGAACACTGAAGCTTTCTTT
>.|TRBV27|.|TRBJ1-5
CASTVSGDINQPQHF
TGTGCCAGCACCGTCTCAGGGGATATCAATCAGCCCCAGCATTTT
>.|TRBV27|.|TRBJ2-1
CASSSYMGSYNEQFF
TGTGCCAGCAGTTCCTACATGGGGTCCTACAATGAGCAGTTCTTC
>.|TRBV7-7|.|TRBJ1-2
CASSTSDRSNYGYTF
TGTGCCAGCAGCACCTCGGACAGATCTAACTATGGCTACACCTTC
>few|TRBV7-9|TRBD1|TRBJ1-1
CASSLAGRGRGPEAFF
TGTGCCAGCAGCTTAGCGGGCAGGGGGCGGGGACCTGAAGCTTTCTTT
>.|TRBV24-1|TRBD2|TRBJ2-1
CATSSGRYNEQFF
TGTGCCACCTCAAGCGGGAGGTACAATGAGCAGTTCTTC
>few|TRBV6-5|TRBD1|TRBJ1-1
CASSYGLGTVEAFF
TGTGCCAGCAGTTACGGTTTAGGGACAGTTGAAGCTTTCTTT
>few|TRBV29-1|.|TRBJ1-1
CSVAGQNTEAFF
TGCAGCGTTGCTGGACAGAACACTGAAGCTTTCTTT
>few|TRBV7-2|.|TRBJ1-4
CASSLGGGRIYEKLFF
TGTGCCAGCAGCTTAGGGGGGGGGCGGATTTATGAAAAACTGTTTTTT
>many|TRBV12-3/TRBV12-4|.|TRBJ2-1
CASSLAPNEQFF
TGTGCCAGCAGTTTAGCCCCCAATGAGCAGTTCTTC
>.|TRBV12-3/TRBV12-4|.|TRBJ1-2
CASSQGRGYGYTF
TGTGCCAGCAGTCAGGGACGCGGCTATGGCTACACCTTC
>.|TRBV20-1|TRBD1|TRBJ2-7
CSARVGTGGYEQYF
TGCAGTGCTAGAGTCGGGACAGGGGGCTACGAGCAGTACTTC